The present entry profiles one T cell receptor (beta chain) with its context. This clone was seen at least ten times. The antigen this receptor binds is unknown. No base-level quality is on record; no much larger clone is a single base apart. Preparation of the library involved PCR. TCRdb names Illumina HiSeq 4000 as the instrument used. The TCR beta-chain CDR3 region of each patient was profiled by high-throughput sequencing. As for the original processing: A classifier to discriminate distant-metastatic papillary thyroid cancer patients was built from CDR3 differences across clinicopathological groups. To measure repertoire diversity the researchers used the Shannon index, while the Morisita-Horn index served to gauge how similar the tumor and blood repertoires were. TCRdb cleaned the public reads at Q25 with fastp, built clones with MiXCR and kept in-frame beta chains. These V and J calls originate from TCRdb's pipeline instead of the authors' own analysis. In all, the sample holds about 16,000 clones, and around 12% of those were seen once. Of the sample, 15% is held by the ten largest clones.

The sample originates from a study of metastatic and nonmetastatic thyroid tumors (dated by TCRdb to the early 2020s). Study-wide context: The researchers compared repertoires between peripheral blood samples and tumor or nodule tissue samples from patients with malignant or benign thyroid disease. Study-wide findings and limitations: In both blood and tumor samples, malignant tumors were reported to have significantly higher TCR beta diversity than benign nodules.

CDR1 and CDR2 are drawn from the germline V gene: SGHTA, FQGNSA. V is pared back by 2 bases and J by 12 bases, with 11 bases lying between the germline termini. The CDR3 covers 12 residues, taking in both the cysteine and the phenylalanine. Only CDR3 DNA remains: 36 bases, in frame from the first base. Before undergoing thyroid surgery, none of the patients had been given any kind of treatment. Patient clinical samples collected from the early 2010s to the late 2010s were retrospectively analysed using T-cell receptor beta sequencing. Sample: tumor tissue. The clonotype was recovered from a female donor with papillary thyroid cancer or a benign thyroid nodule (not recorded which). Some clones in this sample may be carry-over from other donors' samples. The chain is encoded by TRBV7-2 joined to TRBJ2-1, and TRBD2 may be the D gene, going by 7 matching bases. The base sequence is TGTGCCAGCAGCTTATTAGGGGGGGGGCAGTTCTTC. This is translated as CASSLLGGGQFF.